A single sample is the source of the 5 T cell receptor beta chains below, sequenced in a study of blood T cell repertoires in COVID-19. The data were produced by immunoSEQ multiplex PCR, yet TCRdb's version contains in-frame clones alone and is incomplete. The data show roughly 260,000 clones, with around 87% seen just once and just under 6.5% held by the top ten. The sample taken for sequencing was PBMCs or T cells enriched from blood (not recorded which). The receptors were sampled from a woman in her twenties or thirties with acute COVID-19.

J is TRBJ2-7 and V is TRBV14; the D gene is possibly TRBD2 (5 bases). Looked up from germline, CDR1 is SGHDN and CDR2 is FVKESK. Trimming removed 2 bases from V and 2 bases from J, with 13 bases in between. The CDR3 consists of 15 residues. The CDR3 sequence: CASSQINRGPYEQYF. The CDR3, as DNA: TGTGCCAGCAGCCAAATCAATCGCGGGCCCTACGAGCAGTACTTC.

The chain couples TRBV27 to TRBJ2-1, with 8 bases identical to TRBD2. V trimming: 5 bases; J trimming: 10 bases; junction bases outside the gene matches: 13. This CDR3 has 15 amino acids. CDR1 and CDR2 from the germline V gene are MNHEY and SMNVEV (reference sequence). The CDR3 sequence: CASSPSAPGGREQFF. The DNA of the CDR3 is TGTGCCAGCAGTCCGTCCGCCCCGGGAGGGAGAGAGCAGTTCTTC.

This chain uses TRBV6-5 with TRBJ2-2; possible D gene TRBD2, 6 bases. V lost 8 bases and J 11 bases, leaving 21 bases between the germline ends. The CDR3 loop spans 14 amino acids. CDR1 MNHEY and CDR2 SVGAGI come from the germline V gene. This CDR3 reads CASLTGRQVNELFF. The CDR3 bases are TGTGCCAGCCTTACGGGGAGGCAGGTGAATGAGCTGTTTTTT.

This clone was counted only a few times. This sequence joins TRBV30 and TRBJ1-3, with 7 bases aligning to TRBD1. V shed 0 bases and J 4 bases; nucleotides not matched to a gene: 6. The CDR3 spans 15 residues. CDR1 GTSNPN and CDR2 SVGIG come from the germline V gene (reference sequence). In DNA form, the CDR3 reads TGTGCCTGGAGTGTAAGACAGGGAGGAGGAAACACCATATATTTT. Protein: CAWSVRQGGGNTIYF.

The chain joins TRBV28 to TRBJ1-1; 7 nucleotides line up with TRBD1. Germline CDR1 is MDHEN and CDR2 is SYDVKM. V shed 2 bases, J shed 7 bases, and the junction held 1 base outside the gene matches. CDR3 length: 12 amino acids. For the CDR3, the DNA is TGTGCCAGCAGTTTAAGACAGGGTGAAGCTTTCTTT. Amino acids: CASSLRQGEAFF.